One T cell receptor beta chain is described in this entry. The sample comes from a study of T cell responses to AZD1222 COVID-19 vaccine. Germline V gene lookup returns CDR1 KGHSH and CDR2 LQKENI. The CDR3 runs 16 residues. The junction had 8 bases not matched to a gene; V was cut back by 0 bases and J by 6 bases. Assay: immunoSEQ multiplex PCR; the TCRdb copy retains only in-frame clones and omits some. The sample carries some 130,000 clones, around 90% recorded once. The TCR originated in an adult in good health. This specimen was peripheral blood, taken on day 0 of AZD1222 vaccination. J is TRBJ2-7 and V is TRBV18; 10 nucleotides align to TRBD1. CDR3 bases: TGTGCCAGCTCACCACCGGCCGGGACAGGGGTAGGCGAGCAGTACTTC. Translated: CASSPPAGTGVGEQYF. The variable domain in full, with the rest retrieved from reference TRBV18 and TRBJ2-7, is NAGVMQNPRHLVRRRGQEARLRCSPMKGHSHVYWYRQLPEEGLKFMVYLQKENIIDESGMPKERFSAEFPKEGPSILRIQQVVRGDSAAYFCASSPPAGTGVGEQYFGPGTRLTVT.